This entry features one T cell receptor (beta chain) sequence. Its target is not known. Profiled with immunoSEQ multiplex PCR; TCRdb holds only in-frame clones, not every one. The data show 25,000 or so clones, 83% seen once. This specimen comes from a study of neoadjuvant nivolumab and ipilimumab in lung cancer. For the study at large: The combination arm added day-1 ipilimumab 1 mg/kg to nivolumab 3 mg/kg on days 1, 15, 29.

Between the trimmed V and J ends, which lost 5 bases and 1 base, there was a span of 12 bases. The CDR3 runs to 16 residues. Per the germline V gene, CDR1 is SGHAT and CDR2 is FQNNGV. Study-wide results and limits: TCR richness and clonality were higher in tumors than adjacent uninvolved lung. Higher pretherapy blood TCR richness went with higher resected-tumor richness.

This TCR came from an adult with non-small cell lung cancer. The gene calls are TRBV11-2 and TRBJ1-6; possible D gene TRBD1, 6 bases. The sample in question was tumor tissue, obtained after neoadjuvant nivolumab, alone or with ipilimumab, at or shortly before surgery. The CDR3 DNA sequence: TGTGCCAGCAGCGCGGACAGTGTTTCCTATAATTCACCCCTCCACTTT. It is translated as CASSADSVSYNSPLHF. Full variable domain (rest looked up from reference TRBV11-2 and TRBJ1-6): EAGVAQSPRYKIIEKRQSVAFWCNPISGHATLYWYQQILGQGPKLLIQFQNNGVVDDSQLPKDRFSAERLKGVDSTLKIQPAKLEDSAVYLCASSADSVSYNSPLHFGNGTRLTVT.